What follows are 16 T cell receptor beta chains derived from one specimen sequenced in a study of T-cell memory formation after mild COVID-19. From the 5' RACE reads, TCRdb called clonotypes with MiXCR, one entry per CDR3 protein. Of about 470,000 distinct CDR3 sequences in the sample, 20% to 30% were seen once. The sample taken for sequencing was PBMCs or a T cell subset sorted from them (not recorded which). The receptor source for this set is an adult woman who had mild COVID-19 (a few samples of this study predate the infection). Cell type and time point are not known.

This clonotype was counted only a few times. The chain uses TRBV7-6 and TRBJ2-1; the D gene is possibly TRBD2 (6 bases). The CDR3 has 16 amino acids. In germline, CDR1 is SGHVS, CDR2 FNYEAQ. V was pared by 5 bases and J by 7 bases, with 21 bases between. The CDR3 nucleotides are TGTGCCAGCAGCGCCCTTACTAGCCCGTCCAGAAATGAGCAGTTCTTC. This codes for CASSALTSPSRNEQFF. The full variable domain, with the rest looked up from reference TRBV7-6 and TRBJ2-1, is GAGVSQSPRYKVTKRGQDVALRCDPISGHVSLYWYRQALGQGPEFLTYFNYEAQQDKSGLPNDRFSAERPEGSISTLTIQRTEQRDSAMYRCASSALTSPSRNEQFFGPGTRLTVL.

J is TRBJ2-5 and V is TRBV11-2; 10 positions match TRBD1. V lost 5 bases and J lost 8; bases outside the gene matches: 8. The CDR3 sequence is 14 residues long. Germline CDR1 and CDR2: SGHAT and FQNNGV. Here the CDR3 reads CASSPLTGGFTQYF. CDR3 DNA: TGTGCCAGCAGCCCCCTGACAGGGGGCTTCACCCAGTACTTC. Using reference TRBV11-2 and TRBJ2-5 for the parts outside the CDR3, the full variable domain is EAGVAQSPRYKIIEKRQSVAFWCNPISGHATLYWYQQILGQGPKLLIQFQNNGVVDDSQLPKDRFSAERLKGVDSTLKIQPAKLEDSAVYLCASSPLTGGFTQYFGPGTRLLVL.

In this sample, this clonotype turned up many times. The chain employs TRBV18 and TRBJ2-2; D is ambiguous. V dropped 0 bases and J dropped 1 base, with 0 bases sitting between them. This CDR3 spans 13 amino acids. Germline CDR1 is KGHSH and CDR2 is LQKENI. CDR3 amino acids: CASSPPNTGELFF. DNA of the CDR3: TGTGCCAGCTCACCACCGAACACCGGGGAGCTGTTTTTT.

CDR3 in DNA: TGTGCCAGCAGCCATGCGGACATTCAGTACTTC. It specifies CASSHADIQYF. J is TRBJ2-4 and V is TRBV4-2; no reliable D call. V lost 3 bases and J 8 bases, leaving 5 bases between the germline ends. The CDR3 runs 11 residues. Germline V gene sequence: CDR1 LGHNA, CDR2 YNFKEQ.

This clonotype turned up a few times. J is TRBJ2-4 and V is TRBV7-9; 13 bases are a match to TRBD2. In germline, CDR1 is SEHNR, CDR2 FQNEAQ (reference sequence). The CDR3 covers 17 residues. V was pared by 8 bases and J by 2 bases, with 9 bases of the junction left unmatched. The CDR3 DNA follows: TGTGCCAGCTCGGGCGGAGGGACTAGCGGGACCAAAAACATTCAGTACTTC. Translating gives CASSGGGTSGTKNIQYF.

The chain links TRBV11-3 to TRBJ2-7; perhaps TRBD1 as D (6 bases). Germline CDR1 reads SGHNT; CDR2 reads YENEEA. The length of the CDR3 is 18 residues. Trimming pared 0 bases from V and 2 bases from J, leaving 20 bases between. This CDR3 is CASSLDQPIRDTAYEQYF. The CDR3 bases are TGTGCCAGCAGCTTAGATCAACCTATACGGGACACAGCCTACGAGCAGTACTTC.

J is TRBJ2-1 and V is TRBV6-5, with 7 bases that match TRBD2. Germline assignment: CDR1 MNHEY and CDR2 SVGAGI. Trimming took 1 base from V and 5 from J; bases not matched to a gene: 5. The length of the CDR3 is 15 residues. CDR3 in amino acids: CASSYYAGEDNEQFF. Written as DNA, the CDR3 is TGTGCCAGCAGTTACTACGCGGGAGAGGACAATGAGCAGTTCTTC.

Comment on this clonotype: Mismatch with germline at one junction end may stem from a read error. The DNA for the CDR3 is TGTGCCAGCACACGTATGGGACAGATGAACAATGAAGCTTTCTTT. Amino acids: CASTRMGQMNNEAFF. The chain recombines TRBV7-9 with TRBJ1-1; 7 bases agree with TRBD1. Germline CDR1 is SEHNR and CDR2 is FQNEAQ (reference sequence). The CDR3 extends over 15 amino acids. The full variable domain, in which reference TRBV7-9 and TRBJ1-1 provide the parts outside the CDR3, is DTGVSQNPRHKITKRGQNVTFRCDPISEHNRLYWYRQTLGQGPEFLTYFQNEAQLEKSRLLSDRFSAERPKGSFSTLEIQRTEQGDSAMYLCASTRMGQMNNEAFFGQGTRLTVV.

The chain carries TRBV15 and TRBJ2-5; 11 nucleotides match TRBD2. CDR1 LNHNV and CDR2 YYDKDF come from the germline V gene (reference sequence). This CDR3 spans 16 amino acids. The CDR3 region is CATTSGIGSLLETQYF. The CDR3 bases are TGTGCGACGACTAGCGGGATCGGGAGTTTGTTAGAGACCCAGTACTTC.

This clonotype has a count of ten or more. As DNA, the CDR3 is TGTGCCAGCAGCAACATAGCGGGAGTAACGGAGACCCAGTACTTC. It encodes CASSNIAGVTETQYF. J is TRBJ2-5 and V is TRBV11-2, with 9 bases identical to TRBD2. J lost 5 bases, V lost 5 bases, and 9 bases had no gene match. The germline CDR1 and CDR2 sequences are SGHAT and FQNNGV. The CDR3 runs to 15 residues.

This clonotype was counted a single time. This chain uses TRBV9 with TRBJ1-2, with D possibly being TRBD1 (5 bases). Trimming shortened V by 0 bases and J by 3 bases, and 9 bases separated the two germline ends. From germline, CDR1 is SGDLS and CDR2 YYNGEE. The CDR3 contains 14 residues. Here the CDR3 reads CASSVGAGDYGYTF. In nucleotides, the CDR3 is TGTGCCAGCAGCGTAGGGGCGGGGGACTATGGCTACACCTTC.

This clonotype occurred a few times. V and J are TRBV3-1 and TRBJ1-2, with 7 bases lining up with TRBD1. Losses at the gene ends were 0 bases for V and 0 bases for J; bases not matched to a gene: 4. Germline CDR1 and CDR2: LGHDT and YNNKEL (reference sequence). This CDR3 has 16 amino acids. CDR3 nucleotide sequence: TGTGCCAGCAGCCAAGATTTGGGACAGACTAACTATGGCTACACCTTC. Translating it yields CASSQDLGQTNYGYTF.

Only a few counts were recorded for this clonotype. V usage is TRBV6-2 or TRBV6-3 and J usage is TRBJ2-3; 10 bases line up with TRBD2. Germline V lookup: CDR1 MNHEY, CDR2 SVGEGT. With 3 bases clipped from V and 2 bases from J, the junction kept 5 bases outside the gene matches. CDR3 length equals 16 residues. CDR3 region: CASSYPTSGDTDTQYF. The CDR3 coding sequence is TGTGCCAGCAGTTATCCTACTAGCGGGGACACAGATACGCAGTATTTT.

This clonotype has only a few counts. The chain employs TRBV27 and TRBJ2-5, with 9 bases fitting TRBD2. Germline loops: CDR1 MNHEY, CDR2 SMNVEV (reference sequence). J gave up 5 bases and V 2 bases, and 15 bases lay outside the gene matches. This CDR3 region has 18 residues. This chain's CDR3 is CASSLGSLAGAVGETQYF. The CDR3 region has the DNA TGTGCCAGCAGTTTAGGGTCTTTAGCGGGAGCGGTGGGGGAGACCCAGTACTTC.

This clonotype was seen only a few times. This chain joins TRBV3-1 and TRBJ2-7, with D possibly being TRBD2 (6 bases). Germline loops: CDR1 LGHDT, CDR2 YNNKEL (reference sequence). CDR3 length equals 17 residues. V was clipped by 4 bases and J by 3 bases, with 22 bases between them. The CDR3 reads CASSPLFSGSTNYEQYF. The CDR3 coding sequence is TGTGCCAGCAGCCCCTTATTCAGCGGGTCCACCAACTACGAGCAGTACTTC.

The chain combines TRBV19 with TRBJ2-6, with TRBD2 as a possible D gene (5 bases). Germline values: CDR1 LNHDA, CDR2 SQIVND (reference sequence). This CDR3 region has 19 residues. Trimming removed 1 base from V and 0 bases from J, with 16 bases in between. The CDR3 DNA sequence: TGTGCCAGTAGTATAGGTTTAGAGGGATCCCACTCTGGGGCCAACGTCCTGACTTTC. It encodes CASSIGLEGSHSGANVLTF.